The clone carrying this TCR beta chain appeared a few times. Antigen unknown. The source of the sample is a study of beta chain features in type 1 diabetes. Study conclusions and caveats: Within patients, naive, central memory and Treg TCRB repertoires seemed more similar than within healthy donors.

Trimming removed 2 bases at V and 4 bases at J, with 11 bases between. Germline V gene sequence: CDR1 SGHDT, CDR2 YYEEEE. The CDR3 has 14 residues. Reverse transcribing all isolated RNA meant expressed TCRB transcripts were sequenced. Repertoires were generated with immunoSEQ multiplex PCR, while TCRdb's copy carries only in-frame clones and drops some. In the table there are some 150,000 clones, more than 9.5% of which are singletons. The sequenced sample consisted of central memory CD4+ T cells from blood. This clonotype was sampled from a man younger than 35 in good health. The gene calls are TRBV5-6 and TRBJ2-3; D is possibly TRBD1 (6 bases). CDR3 sequence reads: CASSFRGTSDTQYF. CDR3 bases: TGTGCCAGCAGCTTCAGGGGTACATCAGATACGCAGTATTTT.